A single sample is the source of the 29 T cell receptor beta chains below, sequenced in a study of T cells in Graves' hyperthyroidism and ophthalmopathy. Template material for amplifying TCR beta CDR3 regions consisted of RNA transcripts. The study used the HTBI primer set for a first-round RT-PCR of the TCR CDR3. TCRdb re-called the multiplex PCR reads through MiXCR, storing one row per CDR3 protein. The repertoire holds fewer than 650,000 distinct CDR3 sequences, more than 11% seen once, with less than 6% in the top ten. Material: blood. These receptors were obtained from a woman aged 25-40 years with Graves' hyperthyroidism that later progressed to Graves' ophthalmopathy.

The V gene is TRBV5-1, the J gene TRBJ2-7; D may be TRBD1 or TRBD2 (5 bases each). Germline V CDR1 and CDR2: SGHRS, YFSETQ. Deletions cut 0 bases from V and 4 bases from J, with 11 bases between. The CDR3 runs 14 residues. The CDR3 region has the DNA TGCGCCAGCAGCTTGGCCAGGGAGTGGTACGAGCAGTACTTC. Its protein is CASSLAREWYEQYF.

This clonotype was detected many times. The V and J genes are TRBV20-1 and TRBJ2-3; tentative D call: TRBD2 (5 bases). Germline V gives CDR1 DFQATT, CDR2 SNEGSKA (reference sequence). The CDR3 is 13 amino acids. Deletions cut 1 base from V and 5 bases from J, with 10 bases between. The CDR3 bases are TGCAGTGCTAGAGTAATCGCGGGAGATACGCAGTATTTT. It encodes CSARVIAGDTQYF.

This clonotype was observed many times. The CDR3 region is CASSPDSQNTEAFF. The CDR3 DNA follows: TGTGCCAGCTCACCGGACAGCCAGAACACTGAAGCTTTCTTT. The rearrangement joins TRBV18 to TRBJ1-1, with D perhaps TRBD1 (6 bases). The CDR3 length is 14 residues. Germline V gene sequence: CDR1 KGHSH, CDR2 LQKENI. V lost 3 bases and J 1 base, leaving 9 bases between the germline ends.

This clonotype has ten or more counts. V gene TRBV20-1 combines with J gene TRBJ1-2, with D possibly being TRBD1 (6 bases). CDR3 length: 13 residues. CDR1 is DFQATT, CDR2 SNEGSKA, per germline (reference sequence). With 5 bases removed from V and 4 bases from J, the gap between germline ends came to 14 bases. The CDR3 nucleotides are TGCAGTGCTGAGAGGACAGACCTCTATGGCTACACCTTC. It translates to CSAERTDLYGYTF.

This clonotype was recorded at least ten times. This sequence joins TRBV28 and TRBJ1-5; no definite D call. There are 13 residues in the CDR3. Trimming took off 2 bases at V and 7 bases at J, with 9 bases between the two ends. CDR1 and CDR2 (germline): MDHEN, SYDVKM. This CDR3 is CASSLPPEQPQHF. DNA for the CDR3: TGTGCCAGCAGTTTACCCCCCGAGCAGCCCCAGCATTTT.

The chain carries TRBV9 and TRBJ2-2, with 9 bases fitting TRBD1. The CDR3 loop spans 16 amino acids. Germline-derived CDR1 and CDR2 are SGDLS and YYNGEE. V gave up 1 base and J gave up 3 bases; unmatched junction bases: 4. CDR3 amino acids: CASSVPGQGYTGELFF. The CDR3 DNA reads TGTGCCAGCAGCGTACCGGGACAGGGTTACACCGGGGAGCTGTTTTTT.

This chain connects TRBV6-5 to TRBJ1-4; the D gene is possibly TRBD1 (5 bases). V lost 0 bases, J lost 0 bases, and 14 bases lay in between. CDR1 is MNHEY, CDR2 SVGAGI, per germline. The CDR3 consists of 18 residues. CDR3 protein: CASSYSGVGVATNEKLFF. The CDR3 nucleotides are TGTGCCAGCAGTTACTCGGGGGTGGGGGTAGCAACTAATGAAAAACTGTTTTTT.

The table lists this clonotype with many counts. This chain links TRBV27 with TRBJ2-7, with TRBD2 identical over 8 bases. The length of the CDR3 is 16 residues. Germline-derived CDR1 and CDR2 are MNHEY and SMNVEV (reference sequence). The V segment lost 5 bases and the J segment 0 bases; nucleotides outside the gene matches: 9. For the CDR3, the DNA is TGTGCCAGCAGTCCCCCCGGGGGGGGGCTCTCCTACGAGCAGTACTTC. Protein product: CASSPPGGGLSYEQYF.

The V call is TRBV7-9, the J call TRBJ2-5, with 7 bases fitting TRBD1. The CDR3 totals 16 residues. V gave up 5 bases and J gave up 4 bases; unmatched junction bases: 13. Germline CDR1 SEHNR, CDR2 FQNEAQ (reference sequence). As DNA, the CDR3 is TGTGCCAGCAGCCCTTCGCTCAGGGGGTCGGCAGAGACCCAGTACTTC. As protein: CASSPSLRGSAETQYF.

This clonotype was counted at least ten times. V is TRBV6-1 and J is TRBJ1-1; D possibly corresponds to TRBD1 (5 bases). Trimming left V 5 bases short and J 10 bases short, with 23 bases between. The germline V gene has CDR1 MNHNS and CDR2 SASEGT. The CDR3 extends over 15 amino acids. The DNA of the CDR3 is TGTGCCAGCAGTTACGCGGCAGGGCCAGCATCACGAGCTTTCTTT. This translates into CASSYAAGPASRAFF.

The table lists this clonotype with many counts. The V gene is TRBV2, the J gene TRBJ2-7; tentatively, D is TRBD1 (5 bases). CDR3 length: 15 amino acids. V was shortened by 0 bases and J by 3 bases, with 12 bases between the two germline ends. CDR1 is SNHLY, CDR2 FYNNEI, per germline. CDR3 in amino acids: CASSEARWGFYEQYF. The CDR3 bases are TGTGCCAGCAGTGAAGCCCGGTGGGGCTTCTACGAGCAGTACTTC.

This clonotype was picked up many times. The chain joins TRBV3-1 to TRBJ2-1; 9 positions match TRBD1. V was clipped by 0 bases and J by 9 bases; unmatched bases: 12. Germline CDR1 reads LGHDT; CDR2 reads YNNKEL (reference sequence). This CDR3 region has 17 residues. The CDR3 loop reads CASSQDDRGRAYGEQFF. The CDR3 nucleotides read TGTGCCAGCAGCCAAGACGACAGGGGGAGGGCTTACGGTGAGCAGTTCTTC.

This clonotype was counted ten times or more. This chain links TRBV15 with TRBJ2-2; D might be TRBD2 (5 bases). The CDR3 spans 17 residues. V dropped 6 bases and J dropped 1 base, with 18 bases sitting between them. Germline-derived CDR1 and CDR2 are LNHNV and YYDKDF (reference sequence). The CDR3, as DNA: TGTGCCACCAGTAAAGCGGACGGACCACTGAACACCGGGGAGCTGTTTTTT. Its protein product is CATSKADGPLNTGELFF.

Of note for this clonotype: With a much larger clone just one base away, this may be a read error. The chain employs TRBV5-1 and TRBJ2-2, with D hard to call. Per germline, CDR1 SGHRS and CDR2 YFSETQ. The CDR3 length is 14 residues. Here the CDR3 DNA reads TGCGTCAGCAGCTTGGAAGGGTTCACCGGGGAGCTGTTTTTT. Translation gives CVSSLEGFTGELFF.

This clonotype was detected ten times or more. One junction end does not reproduce the germline sequence, and a read error may be involved. The V call is TRBV12-3 or TRBV12-4, the J call TRBJ2-1, with D perhaps TRBD2 (6 bases). The CDR3 spans 13 residues. The CDR3 sequence is CASTRDSHNEQFF. The CDR3 DNA reads TGTGCCAGCACTCGGGACTCCCACAATGAGCAGTTCTTC.

Many counts were recorded for this clonotype. The rearrangement joins TRBV7-9 to TRBJ2-1; TRBD1 matches at 8 bases. V gave up 5 bases and J gave up 9 bases; unmatched junction bases: 15. Looked up from germline, CDR1 is SEHNR and CDR2 is FQNEAQ (reference sequence). This CDR3 has 16 amino acids. The CDR3 DNA sequence: TGTGCCAGCAGCCCCCTAGGTGACAGGGGAGTCGGTGAGCAGTTCTTC. It specifies CASSPLGDRGVGEQFF.

This clonotype was observed a few times. This chain connects TRBV5-1 to TRBJ1-3, with D tentatively TRBD1 (5 bases). This CDR3 contains 14 residues. Germline CDR1 is SGHRS and CDR2 is YFSETQ. V lost 0 bases and J lost 6, with 10 bases in between. The CDR3 loop is CASSLDGGENTIYF. Here the CDR3 DNA reads TGCGCCAGCAGCTTGGATGGGGGTGAAAACACCATATATTTT.

This clonotype was recorded at least ten times. The chain combines TRBV7-9 with TRBJ1-2; 7 bases line up with TRBD1. The CDR3 is made up of 14 amino acids. J gave up 6 bases and V 6 bases, and 10 bases lay outside the gene matches. Germline-derived CDR1 and CDR2 are SEHNR and FQNEAQ (reference sequence). The CDR3 DNA is TGTGCCAGCAGTTCCGTCCAGGGGGATAATGGCTACACCTTC. Translated, it gives CASSSVQGDNGYTF.

The chain combines TRBV4-1 with TRBJ2-2; no firm D call. From germline, CDR1 is MGHRA and CDR2 YSYEKL. Trimming left V 0 bases short and J 10 bases short, with 6 bases between. There are 12 residues in the CDR3. The CDR3 spells CASSQDAPELFF. CDR3 bases: TGCGCCAGCAGCCAAGATGCTCCGGAGCTGTTTTTT.

This clonotype appeared many times. The V and J genes are TRBV2 and TRBJ2-2, with D hard to call. Per the germline V gene, CDR1 is SNHLY and CDR2 is FYNNEI. Deletions cut 7 bases from V and 2 bases from J, with 11 bases between. This CDR3 region has 14 residues. The CDR3 sequence is CASTGILNTGELFF. For the CDR3, the DNA is TGTGCCAGCACGGGCATTTTAAACACCGGGGAGCTGTTTTTT.

In this sample, this clonotype turned up many times. This sequence joins TRBV7-9 and TRBJ1-4; no definite D call. The CDR3 contains 14 residues. CDR1 and CDR2 (germline): SEHNR, FQNEAQ (reference sequence). Trimming took 1 base from V and 0 from J, leaving 3 bases between them. The CDR3 nucleotides read TGTGCCAGCAGCTTAGAGACAACTAATGAAAAACTGTTTTTT. Translation gives CASSLETTNEKLFF.

This clonotype has ten or more counts. The chain combines TRBV27 with TRBJ1-5, with D perhaps matching TRBD1 (5 bases). CDR1 and CDR2 (germline): MNHEY, SMNVEV (reference sequence). The CDR3 covers 15 residues. With 5 bases removed from V and 1 base from J, the gap between germline ends came to 12 bases. The CDR3 is CASSGRGASNQPQHF. The CDR3 DNA reads TGTGCCAGCAGTGGGCGGGGCGCCAGCAATCAGCCCCAGCATTTT.

Concerning this clonotype itself: The CDR3 does not close with the conserved phenylalanine or tryptophan, likely indicating a read error. V is TRBV20-1 and J is TRBJ1-2, with no clear D. Germline V gene data show CDR1 as DFQATT and CDR2 as SNEGSKA (reference sequence). The CDR3 is 12 residues long. V dropped 0 bases and J dropped 10 bases, with 12 bases sitting between them. The chain's CDR3 is CSARDQEGAYTL. In DNA, the CDR3 is TGCAGTGCTAGAGATCAAGAGGGAGCCTACACCCTC.

This clonotype was counted at least ten times. CDR3 nucleotides: TGCGCCAGCAGCCAAGCCTTCGGACAGTTCAATGAGCAGTTCTTC. Translating it yields CASSQAFGQFNEQFF. V gene TRBV4-1 combines with J gene TRBJ2-1; TRBD1 might be the D (6 bases). The V gene lost 1 base and the J gene lost 6 bases, with 13 bases spanning the gap. The germline V gene has CDR1 MGHRA and CDR2 YSYEKL. This CDR3 has 15 amino acids.

This clonotype appeared many times. The chain couples TRBV28 to TRBJ2-7; 8 bases are a match to TRBD1. V was clipped by 5 bases and J by 3 bases; unmatched bases: 9. This CDR3 has 15 residues. Per germline, CDR1 MDHEN and CDR2 SYDVKM. CDR3 protein: CASSGGDRISYEQYF. The DNA for the CDR3 is TGTGCCAGCAGTGGAGGGGACAGGATTAGCTACGAGCAGTACTTC.

The sample holds many counts of this clonotype. This rearrangement joins TRBV5-1 to TRBJ2-2; possibly TRBD1 for D (5 bases). Per germline, CDR1 SGHRS and CDR2 YFSETQ. This CDR3 spans 15 amino acids. Trimming took off 0 bases at V and 6 bases at J, with 12 bases between the two ends. CDR3 nucleotide sequence: TGCGCCAGCAGCTTGGAGGCCCCCAGGGCCGGGGAGCTGTTTTTT. This translates into CASSLEAPRAGELFF.

This clonotype was seen more than once but under ten times. The chain uses TRBV28 and TRBJ2-7, with D possibly being TRBD2 (6 bases). This CDR3 comprises 13 residues. Germline V gene data show CDR1 as MDHEN and CDR2 as SYDVKM. V was shortened by 3 bases and J by 7 bases, with 13 bases between the two germline ends. The CDR3 sequence: CASSFVSRGEQYF. The DNA for the CDR3 is TGTGCCAGCAGTTTCGTCTCCCGGGGGGAGCAGTACTTC.

This clonotype was seen a few times. This sequence joins TRBV5-5 and TRBJ1-5; TRBD1 matches 9 bases. CDR1 SGHKS and CDR2 YYEKEE come from the germline V gene (reference sequence). Trimming at V came to 4 bases and at J to 7 bases, leaving 9 bases not matched to a gene. CDR3 length: 15 amino acids. Here the CDR3 reads CASSHTGGRGQPQHF. For the CDR3, the DNA is TGTGCCAGCAGCCATACAGGGGGCCGGGGCCAGCCCCAGCATTTT.

This clonotype was detected ten times or more. The rearrangement joins TRBV30 to TRBJ1-1; tentative D call: TRBD1 (5 bases). CDR1 and CDR2 (germline): GTSNPN, SVGIG (reference sequence). This CDR3 region has 14 residues. The ends were cut back, 0 bases at V and 7 bases at J, with 15 bases in the middle. CDR3: CAWSVRIRAIEAFF. CDR3 sequence (DNA): TGTGCCTGGAGTGTACGTATCAGGGCTATTGAAGCTTTCTTT.